This TCR beta chain was found in a study of identifying expanded T cells in peripheral blood. V gave up 5 bases and J gave up 4 bases, with 10 bases separating them. CDR3 size: 12 residues. The V gene's germline CDR1 is SGHDT and CDR2 YYEEEE. Overall study results and limits: Over approximately two and four weeks, about 15 and 19 clones changed, versus 1.2 between replicates. Clone count variance between roughly two-week samples rose with total template count.

As regards this clone: Its antigen is unidentified.

Healthy donors had no documented immune events, such as infections, while sampled. This table comes from immunoSEQ multiplex PCR, and its TCRdb copy is limited to in-frame clones, with some not included. The sample lists about 110,000 clones, about 85% occurring once. Sequencing was carried out using blood. The sequence derives from a person aged 18-69 years in good health. This chain joins TRBV5-6 and TRBJ2-7; no clear D gene. The CDR3 is CASSQTRYEQYF. The CDR3 DNA is TGTGCCAGCAGTCAAACACGGTACGAGCAGTACTTC.